This T cell receptor (beta chain) originates from a study of T cell changes during pregnancy in multiple sclerosis (dated by TCRdb to the late 2010s). Background for the entire study: The study looked at changes in the T cell repertoire across pregnancy in women with multiple sclerosis.

Measured from the cysteine to the phenylalanine, the CDR3 is 18 residues long. Here the CDR3 DNA is all that survives: 54 bases in frame from base 1. V lost 3 bases and J lost 5 bases; the stretch between them is 23 bases long. CDR1 and CDR2 were assigned from the germline V gene (reference sequence) as LNHDA and SQIVND. With regard to this clone: The clone's antigen remains unknown. Base qualities are not at hand, and no much larger clone is one base apart.

The receptor library was made with the immunoSEQ multiplex PCR assay. TCRdb obtained this table from immuneACCESS and retained in-frame rearrangements with V and J assigned. These tables miss some clones; where compared with another copy, unresolved V genes account for less than half of the shortfall, and the remainder is unexplained. This sample comprises roughly 70,000 clones, 75% to 90% of them detected only once. Less than 4% of the sample is taken by the ten largest. The V and J segments used are TRBV19 and TRBJ2-1; possibly the D gene is TRBD2, per 6 matching bases. The starting material was peripheral blood, obtained before pregnancy. The sequence came from a female donor with multiple sclerosis, enrolled in a pregnancy study. The DNA sequence reads TGTGCCAGTAGTATCCACCCTCAAAACGCGGGGTTAAACAATGAGCAGTTCTTC. Translated, this gives CASSIHPQNAGLNNEQFF.